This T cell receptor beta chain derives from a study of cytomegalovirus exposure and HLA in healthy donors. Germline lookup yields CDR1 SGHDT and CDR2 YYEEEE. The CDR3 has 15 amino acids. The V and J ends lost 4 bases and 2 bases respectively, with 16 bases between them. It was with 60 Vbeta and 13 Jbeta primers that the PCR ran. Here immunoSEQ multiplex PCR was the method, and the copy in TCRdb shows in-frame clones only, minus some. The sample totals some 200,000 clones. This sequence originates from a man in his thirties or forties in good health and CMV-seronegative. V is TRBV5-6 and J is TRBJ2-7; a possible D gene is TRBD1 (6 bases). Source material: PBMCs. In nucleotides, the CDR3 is TGTGCCAGCAGCCCCCTCGGACAGCTCACCTACGAGCAGTACTTC. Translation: CASSPLGQLTYEQYF.